This T cell receptor beta chain was recovered during a study of beta chain features in type 1 diabetes. Looked up from germline, CDR1 is MGHDK and CDR2 is SYGVNS. V dropped 2 bases and J dropped 4 bases, with 10 bases sitting between them. There are 14 residues in the CDR3. Sequencing targeted expressed TCRB transcripts, as all isolated RNA had been reverse transcribed. Sequencing was performed with immunoSEQ multiplex PCR; in TCRdb, only in-frame clones are kept and a portion is missing. The sample shows around 250,000 clones, around 26% of them seen only once. The sample holds a few counts of this clone.

The sequence derives from a man younger than 45 in good health. Sequenced: central memory CD4+ T cells from blood. V is TRBV25-1 and J is TRBJ2-3; D is unclear. As DNA, the CDR3 is TGTGCCAGCAGTGAAGGGGATATCGCAGATACGCAGTATTTT. This encodes CASSEGDIADTQYF.